The entry that follows covers one T cell receptor beta chain sequence. The source of the sample is a study of blood T cell repertoires in COVID-19. Study-wide background: Nucleic acid was either cDNA or gDNA, and it came from T cells, B-cell-depleted T cells, or PBMCs.

Authors' analysis steps: Reference gene primer amplification gave nucleated cell count estimates. Clones were sequenced by immunoSEQ multiplex PCR, and TCRdb holds only the in-frame ones, with some missing. D and trimming come from the DNA, and the V and J calls and clone size come from that table. The sample consists of under 250,000 clones, over 70% of them appearing once. The length of the CDR3 is 17 residues. Germline V lookup: CDR1 MDHEN, CDR2 SYDVKM. V lost 2 bases and J 11 bases, leaving 27 bases between the germline ends. V and J are TRBV28 and TRBJ1-1; TRBD1 is a possible D gene (6 bases). Sequenced material: peripheral blood. The origin of this receptor is a man between 35 and 55 years old with active or convalescent COVID-19. The CDR3, as DNA: TGTGCCAGCAGTTTAGAGGGGGGGTCAGGATATACCTTAGCGGCTTTCTTT. Translation: CASSLEGGSGYTLAAFF.